This entry concerns a single T cell receptor (beta chain). This sample is part of a study of control samples from healthy donors and cancer patients. TCRdb keeps only in-frame clones here, not all; method: immunoSEQ multiplex PCR. In the table there are more than 95,000 clones, around 90% of which are singletons. This CDR3 is 13 amino acids long. V gave up 2 bases and J gave up 4 bases, with 8 bases separating them. CDR1 and CDR2 (germline): KGHSH, LQKENI. V usage is TRBV18 and J usage is TRBJ1-2; D remains unclear. This clonotype was sampled from a woman in her seventies in good health. The sample taken for sequencing was blood. Here the CDR3 reads CASSPDGGYGYTF. In nucleotides, the CDR3 is TGTGCCAGCTCACCAGACGGTGGCTATGGCTACACCTTC.